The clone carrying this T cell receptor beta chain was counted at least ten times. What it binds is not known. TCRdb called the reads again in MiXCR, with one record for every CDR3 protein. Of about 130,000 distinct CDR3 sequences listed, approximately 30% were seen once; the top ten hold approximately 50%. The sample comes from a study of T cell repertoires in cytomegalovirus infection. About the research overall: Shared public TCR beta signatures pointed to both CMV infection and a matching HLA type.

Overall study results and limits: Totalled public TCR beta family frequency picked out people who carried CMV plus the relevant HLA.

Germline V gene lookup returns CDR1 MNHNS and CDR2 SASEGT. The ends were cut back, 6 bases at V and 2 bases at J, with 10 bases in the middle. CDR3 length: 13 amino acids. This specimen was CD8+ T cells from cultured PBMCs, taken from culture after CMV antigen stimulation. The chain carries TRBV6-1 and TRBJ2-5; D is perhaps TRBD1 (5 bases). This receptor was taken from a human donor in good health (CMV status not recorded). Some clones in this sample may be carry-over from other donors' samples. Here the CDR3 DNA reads TGTGCCAGCAGGGAGACAGTTCAAGAGACCCAGTACTTC. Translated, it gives CASRETVQETQYF.